A single sample is the source of the 11 T cell receptor beta chains below, sequenced in a study of response to subunit inactivated influenza vaccine. TCRdb itself ran the RT-PCR reads through MiXCR, one entry per CDR3 protein. The profile shows roughly 710,000 distinct CDR3 sequences, 14% of them singletons. The sample in question was PBMCs from blood, obtained approximately 15 days before vaccination. These receptors all come from a man aged 50 to 59 who received an inactivated influenza vaccine.

This clonotype was detected a few times. This chain links TRBV6-5 with TRBJ2-1; 10 nucleotides agree with TRBD2. The CDR3 has 15 amino acids. The V segment lost 0 bases and the J segment 5 bases; nucleotides outside the gene matches: 1. Germline V gene sequence: CDR1 MNHEY, CDR2 SVGAGI. CDR3 sequence (DNA): TGTGCCAGCAGTTACTCTAGCGGGAGGAACAATGAGCAGTTCTTC. Translating gives CASSYSSGRNNEQFF.

The V gene is TRBV6-2 or TRBV6-3, the J gene TRBJ2-1, with D maybe TRBD2 (7 bases). CDR3 size: 15 residues. Trimming cost V 2 bases and J 6 bases, with 14 bases left between them. Germline lookup yields CDR1 MNHEY and CDR2 SVGEGT. Here the CDR3 reads CASSYIPGGSNEQFF. In DNA form, the CDR3 reads TGTGCCAGCAGTTACATCCCGGGGGGCTCCAATGAGCAGTTCTTC.

This clonotype was seen a few times. This CDR3 is CASRPGGGPQETQYF. CDR3 bases: TGTGCCAGCAGGCCCGGGGGGGGGCCCCAAGAGACCCAGTACTTC. The V gene is TRBV7-2, the J gene TRBJ2-5; 8 nucleotides line up with TRBD2. The CDR3 contains 15 residues. The junction had 7 bases not matched to a gene; V was cut back by 6 bases and J by 1 base. Per germline, CDR1 SGHTA and CDR2 FQGNSA.

This clonotype showed up just a few times. The rearrangement uses TRBV24-1 and TRBJ2-5; unclear D gene. Germline assignment: CDR1 KGHDR and CDR2 SFDVKD. The CDR3 totals 15 residues. Trimming took off 4 bases at V and 7 bases at J, with 18 bases between the two ends. The CDR3 sequence is CATSDPLKAPWTQYF. DNA for the CDR3: TGTGCCACCAGTGACCCTCTTAAGGCCCCCTGGACCCAGTACTTC.

As for this clonotype: At one end, the junction sequence differs from germline, possibly due to a read error. The V and J genes are TRBV15 and TRBJ2-1; no clear D. Looked up from germline, CDR1 is LNHNV and CDR2 is YYDKDF (reference sequence). The CDR3 consists of 11 residues. CDR3 DNA sequence: TGTGCCATCAGCAGAGATTACGAGCAGTTCTTC. This translates into CAISRDYEQFF.

This clonotype was recorded a few times. The chain links TRBV9 to TRBJ2-3; 9 bases are a match to TRBD1. Germline loops: CDR1 SGDLS, CDR2 YYNGEE. This CDR3 region has 15 residues. V gave up 0 bases and J gave up 6 bases; unmatched junction bases: 5. The CDR3 spells CASSVEGTGRDTQYF. CDR3 nucleotides: TGTGCCAGCAGCGTAGAGGGGACAGGGAGGGATACGCAGTATTTT.

The chain employs TRBV5-1 and TRBJ2-7; the D is unclear. The V gene lost 0 bases and the J gene lost 9 bases, with 13 bases spanning the gap. Germline CDR1 reads SGHRS; CDR2 reads YFSETQ. The CDR3 spans 13 residues. CDR3 nucleotides: TGCGCCAGCAGCTTGGCAGAAACGTCCGGGCAGTACTTC. Protein sequence: CASSLAETSGQYF.

This clonotype showed up many times. V gene TRBV4-2 combines with J gene TRBJ2-3; the match to TRBD2 covers 10 bases. Germline V gene sequence: CDR1 LGHNA, CDR2 YNFKEQ. The CDR3 runs 18 residues. V lost 2 bases, J lost 1 base, and 9 bases stayed unmatched. The CDR3 here is CASSQLAGVERGTDTQYF. CDR3 bases: TGTGCCAGCAGCCAACTAGCGGGGGTTGAAAGGGGCACAGATACGCAGTATTTT.

This clonotype was counted only a few times. V usage is TRBV25-1 and J usage is TRBJ2-7, with 8 bases matching TRBD2. J gave up 6 bases and V 8 bases, and 12 bases lay outside the gene matches. The germline V gene encodes CDR1 MGHDK and CDR2 SYGVNS. This CDR3 has 14 residues. The CDR3 DNA reads TGTGCCAGCGGTCCGGGGGCGGGAGGCTTCGAGCAGTACTTC. Protein: CASGPGAGGFEQYF.

V and J are TRBV7-6 and TRBJ2-5; no clear D gene. Germline lookup yields CDR1 SGHVS and CDR2 FNYEAQ. Trimming stripped 1 base from V and 0 bases from J, with 9 bases between. This CDR3 is 15 amino acids long. The CDR3: CASSLDHRYQETQYF. The CDR3 DNA follows: TGTGCCAGCAGCTTAGATCACCGATACCAAGAGACCCAGTACTTC.

The chain couples TRBV12-3 or TRBV12-4 to TRBJ2-5; 7 bases match TRBD2. V shed 3 bases and J 3 bases; nucleotides not matched to a gene: 10. This CDR3 region has 16 residues. CDR3 loop: CASSFGGLAEKETQYF. CDR3 bases: TGTGCCAGCAGTTTTGGGGGTCTAGCGGAGAAAGAGACCCAGTACTTC.